This TCR beta chain came from a study of OX40 agonist ivuxolimab in advanced cancers. Concerning the study at large: The costimulatory receptor OX40 (CD134) was targeted by ivuxolimab, a fully human IgG2 agonistic monoclonal antibody. Intravenous ivuxolimab was administered to patients every 2 weeks at six dose levels: 0.01, 0.1, 0.3, 1.5, 3 and 10 mg/kg. Of the approximately 50 dose-escalation patients, hepatocellular carcinoma was present in about 20, melanoma in some 15, renal cell carcinoma in 9 and head and neck cancer in 9. In the dose-escalation cohort, 70% to 90% of patients were male, and the mean age was around 65 years with a range of about 23 to 79. Patients were allowed to have had prior anti-PD-1, anti-PD-L1 or anti-CTLA-4 therapy, and approximately 41% of the dose-escalation patients had previously received checkpoint inhibitors. Partial responses occurred in three dose-escalation patients: two with cutaneous melanoma and one with hepatocellular carcinoma. The point of sequencing TCRbeta in the periphery was to test whether ivuxolimab changed TCR sequence diversity and drove clonal T-cell expansion. The paper covers the monotherapy dose-escalation part of the phase I ivuxolimab trial, which included N ≈ 54 patients. The investigation overall reported the following: In partial responders in the 0.1-3.0 mg/kg groups, normalized peripheral clonal expansion was found to be among the lowest, especially among CD8+ T cells. The antigen specificity of the clonally expanded peripheral T cells was not determined. Clonal expansion of both CD4+ and CD8+ blood T cells was observed from baseline to week 6 at doses 0.1 to 3.0 mg/kg. Low levels of normalized T-cell clonal expansion were also shown by some nonresponding patients. After ivuxolimab, more expanded clones were found on average in CD8+ T cells than in CD4+ T cells.

For this clone: Its antigen is still unknown. The input lacks base qualities; no much larger clone sits a single base away.

Genomic DNA was extracted from sorted cells for sequencing of the TCRbeta CDR3 region. TCRbeta CDR3 regions were sequenced using the immunoSEQ Assay. TCRdb's version of the immuneACCESS table is confined to in-frame rearrangements and falls short of the full clone set. An unresolved V gene accounts for under half of the shortfall where checked; the remainder is of unknown origin. The sample includes some 50,000 clones, with roughly 88% observed a single time. The biggest ten clones account for about 1.5% of the sample. Patients with autoimmune disease history or receiving systemic immunosuppression were excluded from the trial. Peripheral blood for TCR sequencing was collected from all dose cohorts at baseline, on cycle 4 day 1, and on cycle 7 day 1. Samples came from an open-label, multicenter, first-in-human phase I dose-escalation trial of ivuxolimab. Adults with locally advanced or metastatic head and neck squamous cell, hepatocellular, melanoma or renal cell carcinoma were enrolled in the trial. Before TCR sequencing, CD4+ T cells and CD8+ T cells from peripheral blood were sorted into separate populations.

The V and J ends are trimmed by 6 bases and 0 bases, leaving 6 bases between them. Based on the germline V gene, the CDR1 and CDR2 sequences are MNHEY and SVGAGI. The CDR3 contains 14 residues, cysteine and phenylalanine counted. Left in the record is the CDR3 DNA by itself, 42 bases read in frame from the first base. The sample in question was CD4+ or CD8+ T cells sorted from blood, obtained in a trial of the OX40 agonist ivuxolimab. This sequence originates from an adult with an advanced solid tumor such as melanoma, head and neck, liver or kidney cancer. The sequence links TRBV6-5 to TRBJ2-6; the D gene is unclear. The CDR3: CASRSRSGANVLTF. The DNA sequence is as follows: TGTGCCAGCAGGTCCCGCTCTGGGGCCAACGTCCTGACTTTC.